This TCR beta chain was retrieved from a study of cytomegalovirus exposure and HLA in healthy donors. V dropped 0 bases and J dropped 7 bases, with 11 bases sitting between them. Germline V CDR1 and CDR2: SGHDT, YYEEEE. The CDR3 sequence is 14 residues long. The PCR made use of 60 Vbeta and 13 Jbeta primers. Sequencing used immunoSEQ multiplex PCR; TCRdb keeps in-frame clones, though not all of them. Of about 110,000 clones in the sample, around 76% were seen once. Source material: PBMCs. J is TRBJ2-1 and V is TRBV5-6, with D perhaps TRBD2 (5 bases). The source is a man aged 25-40 years in good health and CMV-seropositive. The CDR3 loop is CASSLERGWNEQFF. CDR3 nucleotides: TGTGCCAGCAGCTTGGAACGGGGATGGAATGAGCAGTTCTTC. The entire variable domain, with the rest obtained from reference TRBV5-6 and TRBJ2-1, is as follows: DAGVTQSPTHLIKTRGQQVTLRCSPKSGHDTVSWYQQALGQGPQFIFQYYEEEERQRGNFPDRFSGHQFPNYSSELNVNALLLGDSALYLCASSLERGWNEQFFGPGTRLTVL.